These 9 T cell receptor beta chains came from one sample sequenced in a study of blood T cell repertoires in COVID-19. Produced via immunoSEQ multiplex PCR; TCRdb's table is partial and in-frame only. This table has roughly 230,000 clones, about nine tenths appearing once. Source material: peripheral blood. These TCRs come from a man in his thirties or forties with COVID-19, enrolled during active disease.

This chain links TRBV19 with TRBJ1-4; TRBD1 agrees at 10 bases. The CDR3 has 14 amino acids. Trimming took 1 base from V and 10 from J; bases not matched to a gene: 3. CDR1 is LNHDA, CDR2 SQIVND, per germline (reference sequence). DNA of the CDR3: TGTGCCAGTAGTATAGGGGACAGGGGTGGAAAACTGTTTTTT. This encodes CASSIGDRGGKLFF. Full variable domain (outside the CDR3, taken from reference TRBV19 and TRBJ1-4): DGGITQSPKYLFRKEGQNVTLSCEQNLNHDAMYWYRQDPGQGLRLIYYSQIVNDFQKGDIAEGYSVSREKKESFPLTVTSAQKNPTAFYLCASSIGDRGGKLFFGSGTQLSVL.

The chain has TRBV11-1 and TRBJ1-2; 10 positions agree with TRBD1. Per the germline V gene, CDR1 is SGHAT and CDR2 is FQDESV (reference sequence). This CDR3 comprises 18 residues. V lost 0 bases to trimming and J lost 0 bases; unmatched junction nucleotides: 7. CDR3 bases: TGTGCCAGCAGCTTAGCGGGACAGGGGAAGATGACTAACTATGGCTACACCTTC. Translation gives CASSLAGQGKMTNYGYTF.

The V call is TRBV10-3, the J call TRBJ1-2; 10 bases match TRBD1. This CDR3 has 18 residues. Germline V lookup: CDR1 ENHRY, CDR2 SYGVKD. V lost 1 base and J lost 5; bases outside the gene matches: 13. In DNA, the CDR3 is TGTGCCATCAGTGAGTTGACAGGGGGCGCGAGCCACCTATATGGCTACACCTTC. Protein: CAISELTGGASHLYGYTF.

The chain's CDR3 is CASSRMRSTEAFF. CDR3 bases: TGTGCCAGCAGTCGTATGCGATCCACTGAAGCTTTCTTT. The chain recombines TRBV6-5 with TRBJ1-1, with D unresolved. Between the trimmed V and J ends, which lost 5 bases and 4 bases, there was a span of 11 bases. CDR3 length equals 13 residues. The germline V gene encodes CDR1 MNHEY and CDR2 SVGAGI.

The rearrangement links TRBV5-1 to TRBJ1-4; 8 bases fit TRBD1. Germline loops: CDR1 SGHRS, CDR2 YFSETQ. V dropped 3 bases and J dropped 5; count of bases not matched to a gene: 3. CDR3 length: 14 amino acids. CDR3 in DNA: TGCGCCAGCAGCTCCACAGGGGGAAATGAAAAACTGTTTTTT. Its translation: CASSSTGGNEKLFF.

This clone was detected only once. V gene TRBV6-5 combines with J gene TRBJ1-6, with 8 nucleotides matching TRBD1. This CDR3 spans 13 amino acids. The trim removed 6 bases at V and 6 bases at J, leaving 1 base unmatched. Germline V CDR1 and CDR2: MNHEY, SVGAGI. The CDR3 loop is CASRGQGNSPLHF. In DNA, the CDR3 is TGTGCCAGCAGAGGACAGGGTAATTCACCCCTCCACTTT.

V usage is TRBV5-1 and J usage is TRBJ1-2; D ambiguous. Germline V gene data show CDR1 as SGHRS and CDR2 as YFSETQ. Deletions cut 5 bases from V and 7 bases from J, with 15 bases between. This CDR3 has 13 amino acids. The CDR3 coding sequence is TGCGCCAGCAGAATTCCGGTGGAGAGTGGCTACACCTTC. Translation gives CASRIPVESGYTF.

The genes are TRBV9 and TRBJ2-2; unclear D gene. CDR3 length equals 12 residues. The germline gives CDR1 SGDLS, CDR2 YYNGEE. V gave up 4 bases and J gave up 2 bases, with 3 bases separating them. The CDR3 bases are TGTGCCAGCAGCTCAAACACCGGGGAGCTGTTTTTT. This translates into CASSSNTGELFF.

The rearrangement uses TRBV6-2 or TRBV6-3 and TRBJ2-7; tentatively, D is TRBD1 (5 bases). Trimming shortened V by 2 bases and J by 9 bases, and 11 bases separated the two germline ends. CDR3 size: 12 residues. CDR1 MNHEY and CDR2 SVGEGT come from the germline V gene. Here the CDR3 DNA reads TGTGCCAGCAGTTACAAGGGGCTTGGGCAGTACTTC. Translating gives CASSYKGLGQYF.